This entry lists 31 T cell receptor beta chains sequenced from one sample in a study of cytomegalovirus exposure and HLA in healthy donors (dated by TCRdb to about 2017). Libraries came from the immunoSEQ multiplex PCR assay. The multiplex PCR relied on a mix of 60 forward primers for TCR Vbeta segments and 13 reverse primers for TCR Jbeta segments. TCRdb holds this immuneACCESS table with in-frame rearrangements only. Some clones are missing; in checked studies, unresolved V genes explain under half, and the rest has no known cause. This sample's table carries some 76,000 clones. The top ten clones comprise about 4.9% of the sample. What was sequenced was PBMCs. The receptors were gathered from a man between 40 and 49 years old in good health and CMV-seronegative.

The CDR3 bases are TGTGCCAGCAGCTTAGGTGACAGGGTCGACACCGGGGAGCTGTTTTTT. It codes for CASSLGDRVDTGELFF. The rearrangement links TRBV11-2 to TRBJ2-2; the match to TRBD1 covers 7 bases. V was pared by 1 base and J by 3 bases, with 5 bases of the junction left unmatched. The CDR3 runs 16 residues. Germline CDR1 reads SGHAT; CDR2 reads FQNNGV.

The chain recombines TRBV12-5 with TRBJ2-1; D not certain. Trimming cost V 3 bases and J 9 bases, with 12 bases left between them. CDR1 is LGHNT and CDR2 is FRNRAP in the germline V gene. The CDR3 has 13 residues. The CDR3 sequence: CASGFSESGEQFF. The CDR3 coding sequence is TGTGCTAGTGGTTTCTCGGAGTCCGGTGAGCAGTTCTTC.

V usage is TRBV12-1 and J usage is TRBJ2-7; the D segment call TRBD1 is taken from the table without a DNA check. TRBV12-1 is a pseudogene locus. The CDR3 covers 16 residues. CDR3 sequence (DNA): TGTGCCAGCAGCTTTGTGGGGGCCCTAATCTCCTACGAGCAGTACTTC. Amino acids: CASSFVGALISYEQYF.

The chain uses TRBV11-2 and TRBJ2-2; TRBD2 matches 7 bases. CDR3 length: 17 residues. Germline lookup yields CDR1 SGHAT and CDR2 FQNNGV. Unmatched junction bases numbered 10, after V lost 5 bases and J lost 1 base. The CDR3 loop reads CASSPRGRDRNTGELFF. DNA of the CDR3: TGTGCCAGCAGCCCCCGGGGGAGGGACCGGAACACCGGGGAGCTGTTTTTT.

The CDR3 sequence: CASSQRGGVEKLFF. CDR3 DNA: TGTGCCAGCAGCCAACGGGGAGGAGTGGAAAAACTGTTTTTT. V usage is TRBV7-2 and J usage is TRBJ1-4; D call uncertain. The CDR3 runs to 14 residues. The germline CDR1 and CDR2 sequences are SGHTA and FQGNSA. V was cut by 5 bases and J by 8 bases, with 15 bases left in between.

The rearrangement links TRBV9 to TRBJ2-2, with 7 bases that match TRBD1. There are 18 residues in the CDR3. Germline CDR1 SGDLS, CDR2 YYNGEE. V was pared by 4 bases and J by 0 bases, with 12 bases of the junction left unmatched. Written as DNA, the CDR3 is TGTGCCAGCAGCCCGAGACAGGGCCTGATCGCGAACACCGGGGAGCTGTTTTTT. This translates into CASSPRQGLIANTGELFF.

The rearrangement uses TRBV18 and TRBJ2-2, with a tentative D call TRBD1 (6 bases). The CDR3 is 15 residues long. Germline V lookup: CDR1 KGHSH, CDR2 LQKENI. V lost 2 bases and J 6 bases, leaving 13 bases between the germline ends. This CDR3 reads CASSPALDRPGELFF. CDR3 nucleotides: TGTGCCAGCTCACCAGCTTTAGACAGGCCCGGGGAGCTGTTTTTT. The complete variable domain, with remaining parts taken from reference TRBV18 and TRBJ2-2, reads NAGVMQNPRHLVRRRGQEARLRCSPMKGHSHVYWYRQLPEEGLKFMVYLQKENIIDESGMPKERFSAEFPKEGPSILRIQQVVRGDSAAYFCASSPALDRPGELFFGEGSRLTVL.

CDR3 coding DNA: TGTGCCAGCAGTTACTCGACTCGTGGGAACACCGGGGAGCTGTTTTTT. It yields the protein CASSYSTRGNTGELFF. The chain joins TRBV6-5 to TRBJ2-2; D unclear. Germline V gives CDR1 MNHEY, CDR2 SVGAGI. Trimming removed 0 bases at V and 1 base at J, with 9 bases between. CDR3 length: 16 amino acids.

CDR3 coding DNA: TGTGCCATCAGTTATCAGGGGGCTGACTATGGCTACACCTTC. This gives the protein CAISYQGADYGYTF. The chain carries TRBV10-3 and TRBJ1-2, with 8 nucleotides matching TRBD1. Germline V gene sequence: CDR1 ENHRY, CDR2 SYGVKD. The V segment lost 5 bases and the J segment 3 bases; nucleotides outside the gene matches: 5. The CDR3 extends over 14 amino acids.

The chain carries TRBV28 and TRBJ1-1, with 7 bases matching TRBD1. Trimming at V came to 4 bases and at J to 10 bases, leaving 6 bases not matched to a gene. The V gene's germline CDR1 is MDHEN and CDR2 SYDVKM. The CDR3 is 12 residues long. DNA of the CDR3: TGTGCCAGCAGTTCGTTGGACAGGCCAGCTTTCTTT. This codes for CASSSLDRPAFF.

This chain connects TRBV18 to TRBJ2-5; TRBD2 might be the D (6 bases). The CDR3 is 14 residues long. Germline assignment: CDR1 KGHSH and CDR2 LQKENI. Trimming removed 4 bases at V and 1 base at J, with 10 bases between. CDR3 sequence: CASSQRAVQETQYF. DNA for the CDR3: TGTGCCAGCTCACAGCGGGCAGTCCAAGAGACCCAGTACTTC.

J is TRBJ2-7 and V is TRBV28; weak D call: TRBD1 (6 bases). Germline CDR1 and CDR2: MDHEN and SYDVKM. Trimming took off 6 bases at V and 3 bases at J, with 18 bases between the two ends. The CDR3 is 15 residues long. The CDR3 sequence is CASRAPGVQGYEQYF. The CDR3 DNA is TGTGCCAGCAGGGCACCAGGGGTGCAGGGCTACGAGCAGTACTTC.

The chain links TRBV15 to TRBJ2-2; D might be TRBD2 (6 bases). V lost 6 bases, J lost 0 bases, and 11 bases lay in between. Germline CDR1 and CDR2: LNHNV and YYDKDF (reference sequence). CDR3 length: 15 amino acids. CDR3 coding DNA: TGTGCCACCAGTGGAGCGGGTTCGAACACCGGGGAGCTGTTTTTT. It codes for CATSGAGSNTGELFF.

The chain carries TRBV5-4 and TRBJ2-1; a weak D match, TRBD2 (6 bases). The V gene lost 4 bases and the J gene lost 7 bases, with 21 bases spanning the gap. This CDR3 is 16 amino acids long. CDR1 SGHNT and CDR2 YYREEE come from the germline V gene (reference sequence). CDR3 sequence reads: CASSLEGFQGGNEQFF. The CDR3 DNA reads TGTGCCAGCAGCCTGGAGGGCTTCCAAGGAGGGAATGAGCAGTTCTTC.

The genes are TRBV25-1 and TRBJ2-7; 8 bases are shared with TRBD1. CDR3 length: 18 residues. The V segment lost 5 bases and the J segment 0 bases; nucleotides outside the gene matches: 15. CDR1 and CDR2 from the germline V gene are MGHDK and SYGVNS. The CDR3 sequence is CASSTPDRGGYSSYEQYF. CDR3 nucleotides: TGTGCCAGCAGTACCCCTGACAGGGGAGGTTATAGCTCCTACGAGCAGTACTTC.

The rearrangement joins TRBV19 to TRBJ1-5; D is unclear. This CDR3 spans 15 amino acids. Per the germline V gene, CDR1 is LNHDA and CDR2 is SQIVND (reference sequence). The V end lost 5 bases, the J end lost 1 base, and 12 bases lay between the germline ends. The CDR3 DNA sequence: TGTGCCAGTAGTGTGACCGGAGGGAGCAATCAGCCCCAGCATTTT. Translation: CASSVTGGSNQPQHF. Combining the CDR3 with reference TRBV19 and TRBJ1-5 gives the whole variable domain DGGITQSPKYLFRKEGQNVTLSCEQNLNHDAMYWYRQDPGQGLRLIYYSQIVNDFQKGDIAEGYSVSREKKESFPLTVTSAQKNPTAFYLCASSVTGGSNQPQHFGDGTRLSIL.

The chain links TRBV5-4 to TRBJ2-3, with 9 bases matching TRBD2. Germline V gives CDR1 SGHNT, CDR2 YYREEE (reference sequence). With 0 bases clipped from V and 6 bases from J, the junction kept 8 bases outside the gene matches. CDR3 size: 16 residues. CDR3 region: CASSLGVAGDGDTQYF. The CDR3 coding sequence is TGTGCCAGCAGCTTGGGGGTAGCGGGAGATGGGGATACGCAGTATTTT.

V gene TRBV28 combines with J gene TRBJ2-1, with 9 bases that match TRBD2. V gave up 4 bases and J gave up 9 bases; unmatched junction bases: 13. The length of the CDR3 is 16 residues. Germline-derived CDR1 and CDR2 are MDHEN and SYDVKM. CDR3 residues: CASSSSGTSPRGEQFF. CDR3 nucleotides: TGTGCCAGCAGTTCATCCGGGACTAGCCCCCGGGGTGAGCAGTTCTTC.

This sequence joins TRBV7-2 and TRBJ2-7; no reliable D call. The CDR3 covers 15 residues. V lost 8 bases and J 0 bases, leaving 17 bases between the germline ends. Germline-derived CDR1 and CDR2 are SGHTA and FQGNSA. This CDR3 is CASSPSELSSYEQYF. The CDR3, as DNA: TGTGCCAGCTCACCTTCCGAACTTAGCTCCTACGAGCAGTACTTC.

This clone counts as medium-sized by frequency. At the DNA level, this CDR3 is encoded by other sequences in the same sample as well. V gene TRBV5-1 combines with J gene TRBJ2-2; 8 bases fit TRBD1. V shed 2 bases, J shed 4 bases, and the junction held 1 base outside the gene matches. Germline values: CDR1 SGHRS, CDR2 YFSETQ. The CDR3 loop spans 14 amino acids. In nucleotides, the CDR3 is TGCGCCAGCAGCTTAGACAGGGGCACCGGGGAGCTGTTTTTT. Amino acids: CASSLDRGTGELFF. The full variable domain, in which reference TRBV5-1 and TRBJ2-2 provide the parts outside the CDR3, is KAGVTQTPRYLIKTRGQQVTLSCSPISGHRSVSWYQQTPGQGLQFLFEYFSETQRNKGNFPGRFSGRQFSNSRSEMNVSTLELGDSALYLCASSLDRGTGELFFGEGSRLTVL.

The J gene is TRBJ1-1, the V gene TRBV7-9; D possibly corresponds to TRBD1 (6 bases). There are 15 residues in the CDR3. Germline-derived CDR1 and CDR2 are SEHNR and FQNEAQ (reference sequence). Trimming took 1 base from V and 7 from J, leaving 16 bases between them. CDR3 DNA: TGTGCCAGCAGCTTAGTAACAGGGTCTGAGGATGAAGCTTTCTTT. Its translation is CASSLVTGSEDEAFF.

The V gene is TRBV5-4, the J gene TRBJ2-3, with D possibly being TRBD1 (5 bases). V gave up 4 bases and J gave up 2 bases, with 14 bases separating them. The germline V gene encodes CDR1 SGHNT and CDR2 YYREEE (reference sequence). The CDR3 length is 15 residues. CDR3 nucleotides: TGTGCCAGCAGCCCTCTTGGGGCGGCCACAGATACGCAGTATTTT. Translating gives CASSPLGAATDTQYF.

The V call is TRBV30, the J call TRBJ2-6; 10 bases are shared with TRBD1. CDR1 and CDR2 from the germline V gene are GTSNPN and SVGIG (reference sequence). Trimming cost V 3 bases and J 0 bases; bases outside gene matches: 8. This CDR3 is built from 18 residues. CDR3 in DNA: TGTGCCTGGAGCCGAGGACAGGGGGGTTACTCTGGGGCCAACGTCCTGACTTTC. Translating gives CAWSRGQGGYSGANVLTF.

The V and J genes are TRBV30 and TRBJ1-3; TRBD1 agrees at 12 bases. This CDR3 has 15 residues. Germline values: CDR1 GTSNPN, CDR2 SVGIG (reference sequence). The trim removed 0 bases at V and 11 bases at J, leaving 8 bases unmatched. This CDR3 reads CAWSVRGDRGLSIYF. CDR3 DNA sequence: TGTGCCTGGAGTGTACGTGGGGACAGGGGGCTCTCCATATATTTT.

The chain couples TRBV30 to TRBJ1-2; 8 bases are shared with TRBD1. V lost 0 bases and J lost 9; bases outside the gene matches: 6. Germline CDR1 is GTSNPN and CDR2 is SVGIG (reference sequence). The CDR3 runs 13 residues. The CDR3 DNA is TGTGCCTGGAGTGTAGTTGGGACAGGACGCTACACCTTC. It codes for CAWSVVGTGRYTF.

The V call is TRBV4-3, the J call TRBJ1-5; TRBD1 matches 8 bases. Germline V gene lookup returns CDR1 LGHNA and CDR2 YSLEER. J gave up 6 bases and V 3 bases, and 7 bases lay outside the gene matches. This CDR3 region has 15 residues. The CDR3 is CASSQTPGGRQPQHF. The CDR3 DNA is TGCGCCAGCAGCCAGACCCCAGGGGGCCGTCAGCCCCAGCATTTT.

The chain employs TRBV10-3 and TRBJ2-1, with 8 bases that match TRBD2. This CDR3 has 15 residues. V dropped 8 bases and J dropped 5; count of bases not matched to a gene: 11. Looked up from germline, CDR1 is ENHRY and CDR2 is SYGVKD. This chain's CDR3 is CAISYPGLGNNEQFF. In DNA, the CDR3 is TGTGCCATCTCGTACCCGGGACTAGGGAACAATGAGCAGTTCTTC.

The chain carries TRBV5-6 and TRBJ2-3; a weak D match, TRBD2 (6 bases). CDR1 SGHDT and CDR2 YYEEEE come from the germline V gene. V lost 4 bases and J 2 bases, leaving 17 bases between the germline ends. The CDR3 extends over 16 amino acids. CDR3 sequence: CASSRPAWGDTDTQYF. The CDR3 nucleotides are TGTGCCAGCAGCCGCCCCGCGTGGGGGGACACAGATACGCAGTATTTT. Full variable domain (rest looked up from reference TRBV5-6 and TRBJ2-3): DAGVTQSPTHLIKTRGQQVTLRCSPKSGHDTVSWYQQALGQGPQFIFQYYEEEERQRGNFPDRFSGHQFPNYSSELNVNALLLGDSALYLCASSRPAWGDTDTQYFGPGTRLTVL.

The chain combines TRBV7-7 with TRBJ2-6; D perhaps matches TRBD1 (5 bases). Deletions cut 7 bases from V and 0 bases from J, with 7 bases between. CDR1 SSHAT and CDR2 FNYEAQ come from the germline V gene (reference sequence). The CDR3 has 14 amino acids. The CDR3: CASKTDSGANVLTF. The DNA for the CDR3 is TGTGCCAGCAAGACAGACTCTGGGGCCAACGTCCTGACTTTC.

The V gene is TRBV6-5, the J gene TRBJ1-6; 8 nucleotides agree with TRBD1. Germline V lookup: CDR1 MNHEY, CDR2 SVGAGI. The CDR3 totals 14 residues. With 8 bases clipped from V and 6 bases from J, the junction kept 6 bases outside the gene matches. The CDR3 DNA is TGTGCCAGCCGGTTGGGACAGGTTAATTCACCCCTCCACTTT. Encoded protein: CASRLGQVNSPLHF.

The CDR3 is CASSLGGTSNQPQHF. The CDR3 DNA is TGCGCCAGCAGCTTGGGTGGGACAAGCAATCAGCCCCAGCATTTT. The chain joins TRBV5-1 to TRBJ1-5; D might be TRBD1 (6 bases). The CDR3 is 15 residues long. Germline CDR1 is SGHRS and CDR2 is YFSETQ. V lost 0 bases, J lost 1 base, and 8 bases lay in between.